The 8 T cell receptor beta chains listed next were all sequenced from one sample in a study of blood T cell repertoires in COVID-19. Profiling relied on immunoSEQ multiplex PCR, and the TCRdb table lists in-frame clones only, not all of them. The sample lists about 250,000 clones; roughly 86% were seen once. Sequencing input: peripheral blood. The origin of the receptors is a woman aged 60 to 75 who had recovered from COVID-19.

As to this clone: Different DNA sequences within this sample yield the same CDR3. The chain has TRBV7-3 and TRBJ2-3; no firm D call. Germline CDR1 SGHTA, CDR2 FQGTGA. The CDR3 runs to 13 residues. The V end lost 0 bases, the J end lost 4 bases, and 5 bases lay between the germline ends. CDR3: CASSLTSPDTQYF. For the CDR3, the DNA is TGTGCCAGCAGCTTAACCTCCCCAGATACGCAGTATTTT.

This chain joins TRBV9 and TRBJ2-1; TRBD2 matches 12 bases. CDR3 size: 16 residues. From germline, CDR1 is SGDLS and CDR2 YYNGEE. V lost 3 bases to trimming and J lost 6 bases; unmatched junction nucleotides: 7. CDR3 protein: CASSETSGGVFNEQFF. CDR3 in DNA: TGTGCCAGCAGCGAGACTAGCGGGGGAGTTTTCAATGAGCAGTTCTTC. The variable domain in full, completed from reference TRBV9 and TRBJ2-1, reads DSGVTQTPKHLITATGQRVTLRCSPRSGDLSVYWYQQSLDQGLQFLIQYYNGEERAKGNILERFSAQQFPDLHSELNLSSLELGDSALYFCASSETSGGVFNEQFFGPGTRLTVL.

This chain uses TRBV7-9 with TRBJ1-1; D call uncertain. The CDR3 contains 13 residues. CDR1 is SEHNR and CDR2 is FQNEAQ in the germline V gene (reference sequence). V was shortened by 1 base and J by 7 bases, with 10 bases between the two germline ends. The CDR3, as DNA: TGTGCCAGCAGCTTAGGGCAAGTCGATGAAGCTTTCTTT. It yields the protein CASSLGQVDEAFF.

The V and J genes are TRBV7-2 and TRBJ2-5; 8 bases match TRBD1. The CDR3 has 15 amino acids. With V trimmed by 5 bases and J by 5 bases, 10 bases remained unmatched. Germline CDR1 is SGHTA and CDR2 is FQGNSA. CDR3 sequence reads: CASSAGGLPRETQYF. The DNA of the CDR3 is TGTGCCAGCAGCGCAGGGGGCCTCCCGAGGGAGACCCAGTACTTC. Full variable domain (rest looked up from reference TRBV7-2 and TRBJ2-5): GAGVSQSPSNKVTEKGKDVELRCDPISGHTALYWYRQSLGQGLEFLIYFQGNSAPDKSGLPSDRFSAERTGGSVSTLTIQRTQQEDSAVYLCASSAGGLPRETQYFGPGTRLLVL.

The gene calls are TRBV3-1 (or the pseudogene TRBV3-2) and TRBJ2-2, with 9 bases lining up with TRBD2. V lost 10 bases to trimming and J lost 4 bases; unmatched junction nucleotides: 10. The CDR3 spans 15 residues. The germline V gene has CDR1 LGHDT and CDR2 YNNKEL (reference sequence). The CDR3 reads CATSGTSSPTGELFF. The CDR3 DNA reads as TGTGCCACCTCGGGGACTAGCAGTCCCACCGGGGAGCTGTTTTTT.

The rearrangement uses TRBV27 and TRBJ2-7; unclear D gene. Germline V lookup: CDR1 MNHEY, CDR2 SMNVEV (reference sequence). Trimming left V 5 bases short and J 6 bases short, with 11 bases between. This CDR3 has 12 residues. The CDR3 reads CASSLVSGEQYF. The CDR3 DNA follows: TGTGCCAGCAGTCTTGTTAGTGGCGAGCAGTACTTC.

V and J are TRBV6-5 and TRBJ2-1, with D possibly TRBD2 on 6 matching bases. The germline V gene encodes CDR1 MNHEY and CDR2 SVGAGI. The V end was cut by 2 bases, the J end by 7 bases, with 15 bases between. The CDR3 sequence is 15 residues long. The CDR3 DNA reads as TGTGCCAGCAGTTACCCAATCGTGGGGAGGAATGAGCAGTTCTTC. This sequence encodes CASSYPIVGRNEQFF.

The chain carries TRBV7-8 and TRBJ2-3; D uncertain. V was shortened by 6 bases and J by 0 bases, with 10 bases between the two germline ends. The CDR3 consists of 14 residues. CDR1 is SGHVS and CDR2 is FQNEAQ in the germline V gene. CDR3 sequence: CASSLDLSTDTQYF. Here the CDR3 DNA reads TGTGCCAGCAGTCTTGACTTAAGCACAGATACGCAGTATTTT.